What follows are 9 T cell receptor beta chains derived from one specimen sequenced in a study of T cell repertoires in aging, cancer and after chemotherapy. Amplification of TCR beta used genomic DNA extracted from peripheral blood. TRB rearrangements spanning V, D and J were amplified using mixed TRB-A/B primers. Each CDR3 protein is one row after TCRdb ran MiXCR on the multiplex PCR reads. There are approximately 13,000 distinct CDR3 sequences in the sample; 21% occur only once, and approximately 5.4% lies in the top ten. The sequencing input was blood. The receptors originated from a human donor in good health.

In the case of this clonotype: A much bigger clone sits one base away, suggesting this may be a read error. The chain has TRBV20-1 and TRBJ2-3; 13 bases fit TRBD2. The CDR3 runs 14 residues. CDR1 and CDR2 (germline): DFQATT, SNEGSKA (reference sequence). CDR3 loop: CSARTSGGTDTQFF. CDR3 in DNA: TGCAGTGCGAGGACTAGCGGGGGCACAGATACGCAGTTTTTT.

This clonotype was seen at least ten times. The CDR3 loop is CASSPRTVGRDEQFF. CDR3 DNA sequence: TGTGCCAGCAGTCCTCGGACCGTGGGCCGGGATGAGCAGTTCTTC. The rearrangement links TRBV6-2 or TRBV6-3 to TRBJ2-1; no firm D call. The CDR3 sequence is 15 residues long. V was pared by 5 bases and J by 8 bases, with 19 bases between. Germline V gene data show CDR1 as MNHEY and CDR2 as SVGEGT.

The chain uses TRBV19 and TRBJ1-5; 7 bases match TRBD1. The CDR3 consists of 16 residues. Germline V lookup: CDR1 LNHDA, CDR2 SQIVND (reference sequence). With 7 bases clipped from V and 2 bases from J, the junction kept 11 bases outside the gene matches. The CDR3: CASTQKGAYGNQPQHF. Written as DNA, the CDR3 is TGTGCCAGTACCCAGAAGGGGGCCTATGGCAATCAGCCCCAGCATTTT.

In this sample, this clonotype is medium-sized (0.01 to 0.1%). The chain combines TRBV19 with TRBJ2-2, with D uncertain. V was clipped by 8 bases and J by 2 bases, with 3 bases between them. In germline, CDR1 is LNHDA, CDR2 SQIVND (reference sequence). This CDR3 is 11 amino acids long. CDR3 DNA: TGTGCCAGTCAAAACACCGGGGAGCTGTTTTTT. This gives the protein CASQNTGELFF. Full variable domain (missing parts from reference TRBV19 and TRBJ2-2): DGGITQSPKYLFRKEGQNVTLSCEQNLNHDAMYWYRQDPGQGLRLIYYSQIVNDFQKGDIAEGYSVSREKKESFPLTVTSAQKNPTAFYLCASQNTGELFFGEGSRLTVL.

The chain uses TRBV6-5 and TRBJ2-1, with 8 nucleotides matching TRBD1. Trimming took 0 bases from V and 9 from J; bases not matched to a gene: 1. Germline V gene lookup returns CDR1 MNHEY and CDR2 SVGAGI. The CDR3 runs 13 residues. In nucleotides, the CDR3 is TGTGCCAGCAGTTACTCACAGGGGGTTGAGCAGTTCTTC. It encodes CASSYSQGVEQFF.

This clonotype is deemed medium-sized. The chain combines TRBV29-1 with TRBJ1-1; 10 bases align to TRBD1. CDR3 length equals 14 residues. The junction had 11 bases not matched to a gene; V was cut back by 5 bases and J by 8 bases. Germline lookup yields CDR1 SQVTM and CDR2 ANQGSEA. CDR3 bases: TGCAGCGTTTTTCTGGGACAGGGGTTGGGAGAAGCTTTCTTT. It codes for CSVFLGQGLGEAFF.

This clonotype was seen only once. The chain links TRBV6-5 to TRBJ2-7, with 11 bases lining up with TRBD2. Germline V lookup: CDR1 MNHEY, CDR2 SVGAGI. The V and J ends lost 5 bases and 6 bases, in that order; junction bases with no gene match: 6. The CDR3 is made up of 14 amino acids. This chain's CDR3 is CASSHYSGGAEQYF. In DNA, the CDR3 is TGTGCCAGCAGTCACTATAGCGGGGGGGCCGAGCAGTACTTC.

V usage is TRBV4-2 and J usage is TRBJ2-7; TRBD1 matches at 10 bases. In germline, CDR1 is LGHNA, CDR2 YNFKEQ. The CDR3 covers 15 residues. The junction had 0 bases not matched to a gene; V was cut back by 1 base and J by 0 bases. The DNA for the CDR3 is TGTGCCAGCAGCCAAGGGACAGGGGGCTCCTACGAGCAGTACTTC. Protein sequence: CASSQGTGGSYEQYF.

This clonotype was recorded a few times. The J gene is TRBJ1-5, the V gene TRBV7-9, with TRBD1 matching over 9 bases. Germline lookup yields CDR1 SEHNR and CDR2 FQNEAQ (reference sequence). The CDR3 extends over 15 amino acids. The V segment lost 5 bases and the J segment 8 bases; nucleotides outside the gene matches: 10. CDR3 DNA sequence: TGTGCCAGCAGCCACGGGGGACAGGGCAGGGAGCCCCAGCATTTT. It encodes CASSHGGQGREPQHF.